A selection of T cell receptor beta chains follows, all from one sample in a study of beta chain features in type 1 diabetes. Libraries were prepared by immunoSEQ multiplex PCR; TCRdb keeps only in-frame clonotypes and omits some of them. The sample shows some 190,000 clones, almost 8% of them seen only once. Sample: central memory CD4+ T cells from blood. These receptors came from a man aged 18 to 30 with type 1 diabetes. CDR3s include the opening cysteine and the closing phenylalanine or tryptophan. D genes are given only for firm matches. Clone size is shown for a subset of rows, as once, few, many or a class of expanded clone.

NA,TRBJ2-7,TRBD2,TRBV5-4,CASSLAPSGSHEQYF,TGTGCCAGCAGCTTGGCTCCTAGCGGCAGCCACGAGCAGTACTTC
NA,TRBJ2-7,NA,TRBV7-2,CASSSRAQGKFYEQYF,TGTGCCAGCAGCTCAAGGGCACAGGGAAAGTTCTACGAGCAGTACTTC
NA,TRBJ1-2,NA,TRBV4-3,CASSQNSYANYGYTF,TGCGCCAGCAGCCAAAATTCGTACGCGAACTATGGCTACACCTTC
many,TRBJ2-7,NA,TRBV28,CASSYRHTYEQYF,TGTGCCAGCAGTTACAGGCATACCTACGAGCAGTACTTC
NA,TRBJ2-3,TRBD1,TRBV4-3,CASSQDWGQITDTQYF,TGCGCCAGCAGCCAAGATTGGGGACAGATCACAGATACGCAGTATTTT
NA,TRBJ2-1,TRBD1,TRBV18,CASSPGVWTGGNEQFF,TGTGCCAGCTCACCAGGCGTATGGACAGGGGGCAATGAGCAGTTCTTC
many,TRBJ2-4,TRBD1,TRBV5-1,CASSSGAGTGGDIQYF,TGCGCCAGCAGCTCGGGGGCTGGGACAGGTGGAGACATTCAGTACTTC
NA,TRBJ2-7,NA,TRBV28,CASSSASYRDEQYF,TGTGCCAGCAGTTCCGCGTCCTACAGGGACGAGCAGTACTTC
few,TRBJ1-1,TRBD1,TRBV4-3,CASSQNPQGGRAFF,TGCGCCAGCAGCCAGAACCCCCAAGGGGGCAGGGCTTTCTTT
NA,TRBJ2-5,TRBD1,TRBV30,CAWRRRGRLETQYF,TGTGCCTGGAGGAGAAGGGGGCGCTTGGAGACCCAGTACTTC
few,TRBJ2-1,NA,TRBV5-1,CASSLVASGQTPEQFF,TGCGCCAGCAGCTTGGTGGCTAGCGGACAGACACCAGAGCAGTTCTTC
few,TRBJ2-7,TRBD1,TRBV29-1,CSVAATGFDEQYF,TGCAGCGTTGCCGCGACAGGGTTTGACGAGCAGTACTTC
NA,TRBJ2-1,TRBD1,TRBV5-4,CASSLGTGYNEQFF,TGTGCCAGCAGCTTGGGGACAGGGTACAATGAGCAGTTCTTC
NA,TRBJ1-6,TRBD1,TRBV4-2,CASSQPQTGGSSPLHF,TGTGCCAGCAGCCAACCGCAGACAGGGGGCTCATCACCCCTCCACTTT
few,TRBJ2-3,NA,TRBV18,CASSEVRGTDTQYF,TGTGCCAGCTCTGAAGTGCGAGGCACAGATACGCAGTATTTT
few,TRBJ2-3,NA,TRBV30,CAWNPTSGMKADTQYF,TGTGCCTGGAACCCCACGTCCGGGATGAAGGCAGATACGCAGTATTTT
NA,TRBJ2-2,TRBD2,TRBV6-6,CATLAGPGGELFF,TGTGCCACTCTAGCGGGGCCGGGCGGGGAGCTGTTTTTT
once,TRBJ2-7,NA,TRBV28,CASSPSGTQLYEQYF,TGTGCCAGCAGTCCATCCGGGACTCAGCTCTACGAGCAGTACTTC
many,TRBJ2-1,NA,TRBV2,CASSASYNEQFF,TGTGCCAGCAGTGCTTCTTACAATGAGCAGTTCTTC
NA,TRBJ2-2,TRBD1,TRBV2,CASIFDRAGNTGELFF,TGTGCCAGCATTTTCGACAGGGCGGGCAACACCGGGGAGCTGTTTTTT
few,TRBJ2-1,TRBD2,TRBV5-4,CASSPGGLAGVGGEQFF,TGTGCCAGCAGCCCCGGGGGACTAGCGGGAGTTGGCGGTGAGCAGTTCTTC
NA,TRBJ2-1,TRBD1,TRBV2,CASSPTGGLYNEQFF,TGTGCCAGCAGTCCAACAGGGGGCCTCTACAATGAGCAGTTCTTC
NA,TRBJ2-2,NA,TRBV27,CASSPYGGELFF,TGTGCCAGCAGTCCCTACGGCGGGGAGCTGTTTTTT
few,TRBJ1-2,TRBD1,TRBV28,CATATGAAGRTGYTF,TGTGCCACCGCGACAGGGGCCGCGGGTCGTACTGGCTACACCTTC
NA,TRBJ1-5,NA,TRBV5-6,CASSLWSGVWGNQPQHF,TGTGCCAGCAGCTTGTGGTCAGGGGTATGGGGCAATCAGCCCCAGCATTTT
NA,TRBJ1-5,NA,TRBV7-9,CASSLADQPQHF,TGTGCCAGCAGCTTAGCCGATCAGCCCCAGCATTTT
few,TRBJ1-1,NA,TRBV5-1,CASSLVPGVQGEAFF,TGCGCCAGCAGCTTGGTCCCAGGGGTTCAAGGTGAAGCTTTCTTT
few,TRBJ1-6,NA,TRBV21-1,CASSLGGTESSPLHF,TGTGCCAGCAGCCTTGGTGGGACAGAAAGTTCACCCCTCCACTTT
NA,TRBJ1-1,NA,TRBV29-1,CSCGGGNTEAFF,TGCAGCTGCGGCGGGGGGAACACTGAAGCTTTCTTT
once,TRBJ2-5,TRBD1,TRBV4-3,CASSRQSRQGTLSQETQYF,TGCGCCAGCAGCCGCCAATCTAGACAGGGAACTTTATCCCAAGAGACCCAGTACTTC
NA,TRBJ2-5,TRBD1,TRBV7-2,CASSLLGQGAETQYF,TGTGCCAGCAGTTTATTAGGACAGGGAGCGGAGACCCAGTACTTC
few,TRBJ1-1,NA,TRBV30,CAWDKVGGLGTEAFF,TGTGCCTGGGATAAGGTTGGAGGGTTGGGCACTGAAGCTTTCTTT
NA,TRBJ2-3,TRBD2,TRBV2,CASRLTSGRTDTQYF,TGTGCCAGCAGATTAACTAGCGGACGAACAGATACGCAGTATTTT
few,TRBJ2-7,TRBD1,TRBV25-1,CASSESGTGEIEQYF,TGTGCCAGCAGTGAATCCGGGACAGGGGAAATCGAGCAGTACTTC
NA,TRBJ2-3,NA,TRBV4-3,CASSQGETDTQYF,TGCGCCAGCAGCCAAGGGGAGACAGATACGCAGTATTTT
few,TRBJ2-1,NA,TRBV5-1,CASSLANPAGEQFF,TGCGCCAGCAGCTTAGCAAACCCGGCGGGTGAGCAGTTCTTC
few,TRBJ2-7,TRBD1,TRBV5-1,CASSWQGAGYEQYF,TGCGCCAGCAGCTGGCAGGGGGCAGGGTACGAGCAGTACTTC
many,TRBJ2-1,TRBD1,TRBV4-2,CASSQEQGAYNEQFF,TGTGCCAGCAGCCAAGAACAGGGGGCCTACAATGAGCAGTTCTTC
NA,TRBJ1-2,NA,TRBV28,CASSLQNYGYTF,TGTGCCAGCAGTTTACAAAACTATGGCTACACCTTC
few,TRBJ2-2,NA,TRBV11-2,CASSLDRAGELFF,TGTGCCAGCAGCTTAGATCGGGCCGGGGAGCTGTTTTTT
NA,TRBJ2-7,TRBD1,TRBV9,CASSVDRGKGEQYF,TGTGCCAGCAGCGTGGACAGGGGAAAAGGCGAGCAGTACTTC
NA,TRBJ2-3,TRBD2,TRBV7-7,CASSPIAGTGDTQYF,TGTGCCAGCAGCCCTATAGCGGGGACGGGAGATACGCAGTATTTT
few,TRBJ2-2,TRBD1,TRBV7-2,CASSYRTGTGELFF,TGTGCCAGCAGCTACCGGACAGGTACCGGGGAGCTGTTTTTT
few,TRBJ2-2,NA,TRBV21-1,CASIVPVENTGELFF,TGTGCCAGCATAGTACCGGTAGAGAACACCGGGGAGCTGTTTTTT
NA,TRBJ1-2,NA,TRBV4-3,CASSQERGAAYGYTF,TGCGCCAGCAGCCAAGAAAGAGGCGCGGCCTATGGCTACACCTTC
few,TRBJ2-3,TRBD2,TRBV5-1,CASSTAGGVADTQYF,TGCGCCAGCAGTACAGCGGGGGGGGTCGCAGATACGCAGTATTTT
few,TRBJ2-1,NA,TRBV9,CASSVTSSYNEQFF,TGTGCCAGCAGCGTTACCAGCTCCTACAATGAGCAGTTCTTC
NA,TRBJ1-3,NA,TRBV7-2,CASRGTGSGNTIYF,TGTGCCAGCAGGGGGACTGGATCGGGAAACACCATATATTTT
few,TRBJ1-6,NA,TRBV12-5,CASGLVGRVSSYNSPLHF,TGTGCTAGTGGTTTGGTTGGCAGGGTGAGCTCCTATAATTCACCCCTCCACTTT
few,TRBJ2-7,NA,TRBV18,CASSPAGTLSYEQYF,TGTGCCAGCTCACCAGCGGGGACTCTTTCCTACGAGCAGTACTTC